This TCR beta chain appears in the sequencing data of a study of T cells after yellow fever vaccination. General study results and limits: The secondary response peaked faster, at day 5 versus 15, but was weaker.

TCRdb called the 5' RACE reads again in MiXCR, with one record for every CDR3 protein. The table includes a few hundred thousand distinct CDR3 sequences, around 8.1% detected once. This CDR3 comprises 15 residues. Germline CDR1 is MNHNS and CDR2 is SASEGT. A word on this clonotype: Its target is not known. An end of the junction does not agree with germline; a read error may underlie this.

The genes are TRBV6-1 and TRBJ1-5, with 10 nucleotides matching TRBD1. The sequence came from a man younger than 30 who received the YFV17D yellow fever vaccine. The sample in question was PBMCs, obtained around 45 days after the first yellow fever vaccination. Written as DNA, the CDR3 is TGTGCCAGCAACCCCGGACAGGGGGGCAATCACCCCCAGCATTTT. Residues: CASNPGQGGNHPQHF.